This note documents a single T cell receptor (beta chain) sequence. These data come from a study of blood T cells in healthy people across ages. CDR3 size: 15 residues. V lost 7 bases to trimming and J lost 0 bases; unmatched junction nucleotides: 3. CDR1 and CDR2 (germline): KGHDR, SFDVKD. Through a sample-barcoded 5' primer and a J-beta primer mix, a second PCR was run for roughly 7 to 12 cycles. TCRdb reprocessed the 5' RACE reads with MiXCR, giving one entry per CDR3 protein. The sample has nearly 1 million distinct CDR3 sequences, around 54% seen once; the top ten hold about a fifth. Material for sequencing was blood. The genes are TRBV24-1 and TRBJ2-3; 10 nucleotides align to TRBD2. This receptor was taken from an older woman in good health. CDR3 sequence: CATRLSGRSTDTQYF. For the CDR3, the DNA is TGTGCCACCAGACTTAGCGGGAGGAGCACAGATACGCAGTATTTT.